These 5 T cell receptor beta chains were sequenced from one sample in a study of T cell responses to AZD1222 COVID-19 vaccine. Sequenced by immunoSEQ multiplex PCR; TCRdb stores in-frame clones only, minus some. The repertoire consists of about 170,000 clones, with 80% to 95% occurring once and the leading ten covering over 1.5%. Sequencing was performed on peripheral blood, taken on day 0 of AZD1222 vaccination. The receptor source for this set is an adult in good health.

The chain employs TRBV3-1 (or the pseudogene TRBV3-2) and TRBJ1-1; 8 bases fit TRBD1. CDR1 and CDR2 (germline): LGHDT, YNNKEL (reference sequence). This CDR3 is 14 amino acids long. V was pared by 5 bases and J by 5 bases, with 7 bases of the junction left unmatched. For the CDR3, the DNA is TGTGCCAGCAGCTTTGGACAGGGAAGTACTGAAGCTTTCTTT. Protein sequence: CASSFGQGSTEAFF.

In its sample, this clone was seen once. The V and J genes are TRBV11-3 and TRBJ2-2; D tentatively reads TRBD1 or TRBD2 (6 bases each). The CDR3 loop spans 17 amino acids. Germline-derived CDR1 and CDR2 are SGHNT and YENEEA. The ends were cut back, 5 bases at V and 3 bases at J, with 19 bases in the middle. The CDR3, as DNA: TGTGCCAGCAGCACCCCGGCTAGGGGGGTGGACACCGGGGAGCTGTTTTTT. Translating gives CASSTPARGVDTGELFF.

The chain uses TRBV27 and TRBJ2-7; D is undetermined. The V gene lost 6 bases and the J gene lost 0 bases, with 18 bases spanning the gap. This CDR3 is 16 amino acids long. Per the germline V gene, CDR1 is MNHEY and CDR2 is SMNVEV (reference sequence). CDR3 in DNA: TGTGCCAGCAGCCAGACACTGACGGTTCCCTCCTACGAGCAGTACTTC. Translation: CASSQTLTVPSYEQYF.

Here the CDR3 DNA reads TGTGCCAGCAGTGAAGGGAGGGGAAATTCACCCCTCCACTTT. As protein: CASSEGRGNSPLHF. The chain combines TRBV25-1 with TRBJ1-6; the D gene is possibly TRBD1 (5 bases). CDR1 is MGHDK, CDR2 SYGVNS, per germline. Trimming took 2 bases from V and 7 from J, leaving 9 bases between them. CDR3 length equals 14 residues.

This chain links TRBV30 with TRBJ2-5; 9 positions match TRBD2. The germline V gene has CDR1 GTSNPN and CDR2 SVGIG (reference sequence). The CDR3 covers 11 residues. After removal of 7 bases from V and 4 bases from J, the junction contained 1 base not matched to a gene. CDR3 bases: TGTGCCTTGGGACTAGCAGAGACCCAGTACTTC. Protein sequence: CALGLAETQYF.